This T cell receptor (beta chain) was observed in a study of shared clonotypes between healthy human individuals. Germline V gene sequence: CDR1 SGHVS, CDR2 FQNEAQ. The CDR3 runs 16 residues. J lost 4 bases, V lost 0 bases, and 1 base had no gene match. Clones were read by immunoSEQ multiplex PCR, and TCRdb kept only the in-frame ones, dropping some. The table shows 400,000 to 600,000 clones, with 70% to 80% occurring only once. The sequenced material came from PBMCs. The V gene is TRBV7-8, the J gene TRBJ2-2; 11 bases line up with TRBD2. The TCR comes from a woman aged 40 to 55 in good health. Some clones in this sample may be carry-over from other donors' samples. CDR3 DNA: TGTGCCAGCAGCTTAGCACTAGCGGGAGTCACCGGGGAGCTGTTTTTT. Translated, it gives CASSLALAGVTGELFF.